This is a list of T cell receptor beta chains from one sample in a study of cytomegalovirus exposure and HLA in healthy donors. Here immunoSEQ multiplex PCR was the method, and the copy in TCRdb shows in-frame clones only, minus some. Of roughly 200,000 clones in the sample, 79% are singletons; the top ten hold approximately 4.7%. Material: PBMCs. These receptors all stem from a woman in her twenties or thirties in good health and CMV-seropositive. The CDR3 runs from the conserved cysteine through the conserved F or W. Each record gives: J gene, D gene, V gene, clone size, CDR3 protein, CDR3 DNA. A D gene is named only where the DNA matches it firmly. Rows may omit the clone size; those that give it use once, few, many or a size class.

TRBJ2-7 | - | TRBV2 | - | CASRETAYEQYF | TGTGCCAGCAGGGAAACTGCATACGAGCAGTACTTC
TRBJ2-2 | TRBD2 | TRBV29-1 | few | CSVGLATNTGELFF | TGCAGCGTGGGACTAGCGACGAACACCGGGGAGCTGTTTTTT
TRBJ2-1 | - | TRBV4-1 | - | CASSPGPGVSSYNEQFF | TGCGCCAGCAGCCCGGGGCCGGGAGTGTCGTCCTACAATGAGCAGTTCTTC
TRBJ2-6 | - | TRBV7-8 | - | CASSGPTGVRITVLTF | TGTGCCAGCAGCGGCCCGACGGGGGTCAGGATCACCGTCCTGACTTTC
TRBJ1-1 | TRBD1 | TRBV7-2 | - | CASSLALQGGDTEAFF | TGTGCCAGCAGCTTAGCCTTACAGGGGGGGGACACTGAAGCTTTCTTT
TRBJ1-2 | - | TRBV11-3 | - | CASSGLSGSPGYTF | TGTGCCAGCAGCGGTCTCTCCGGTTCTCCGGGCTACACCTTC
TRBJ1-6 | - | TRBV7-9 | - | CASSLQGNSPLHF | TGTGCCAGCAGCTTGCAGGGGAATTCACCCCTCCACTTT
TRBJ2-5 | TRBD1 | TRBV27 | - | CASSRLGQLQETQYF | TGTGCCAGCAGCCGCCTGGGACAGCTCCAAGAGACCCAGTACTTC
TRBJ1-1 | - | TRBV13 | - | CASSLQGLVGEAFF | TGTGCCAGCAGCTTACAGGGGCTCGTCGGTGAAGCTTTCTTT
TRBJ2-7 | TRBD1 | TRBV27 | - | CASSLSGTGPLDEQYF | TGTGCCAGCAGTTTATCTGGGACAGGGCCTCTCGACGAGCAGTACTTC
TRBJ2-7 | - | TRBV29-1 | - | CSVLISRAYEQYF | TGCAGCGTCCTAATAAGCAGGGCCTACGAGCAGTACTTC
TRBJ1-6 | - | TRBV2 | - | CASISTGAGNNSPLHF | TGTGCCAGCATTTCTACTGGGGCCGGTAATAATTCACCCCTCCACTTT
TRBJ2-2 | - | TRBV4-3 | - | CASSQGVGRESTGELFF | TGCGCCAGCAGCCAGGGTGTTGGACGGGAGAGCACCGGGGAGCTGTTTTTT
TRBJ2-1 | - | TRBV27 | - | CASSSEASYNEQFF | TGTGCCAGCAGTTCGGAGGCATCCTACAATGAGCAGTTCTTC
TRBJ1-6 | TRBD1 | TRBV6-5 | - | CASSTRGVGNSPLHF | TGTGCCAGCAGTACCAGGGGGGTTGGCAATTCACCCCTCCACTTT
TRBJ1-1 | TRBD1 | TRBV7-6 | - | CASSFRGRNTEAFF | TGTGCCAGCAGCTTCAGGGGGCGAAACACTGAAGCTTTCTTT
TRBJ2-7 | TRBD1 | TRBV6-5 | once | CASSPTPGQSYEQYF | TGTGCCAGCAGCCCTACCCCGGGACAGTCCTACGAGCAGTACTTC
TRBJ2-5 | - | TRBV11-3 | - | CASSLDVEYRDQETQYF | TGTGCCAGCAGCTTAGATGTTGAGTACAGGGACCAAGAGACCCAGTACTTC
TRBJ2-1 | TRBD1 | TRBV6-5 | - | CASTPGTGSSEQFF | TGTGCCAGCACTCCCGGGACAGGGAGTAGTGAGCAGTTCTTC
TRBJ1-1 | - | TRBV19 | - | CASRKGQGSMNTEAFF | TGTGCCAGTCGGAAAGGACAAGGCTCCATGAACACTGAAGCTTTCTTT
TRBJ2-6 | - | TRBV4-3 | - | CASSQDLWSYSGGANVLTF | TGCGCCAGCAGCCAAGATTTATGGTCCTACTCTGGTGGGGCCAACGTCCTGACTTTC
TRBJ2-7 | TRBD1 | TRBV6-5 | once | CASRARDRGSYEQYF | TGTGCCAGCAGGGCCCGGGACAGGGGGTCCTACGAGCAGTACTTC
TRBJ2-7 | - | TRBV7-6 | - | CASSLRQGPTGAYEQYF | TGTGCCAGCAGCTTACGTCAGGGGCCGACAGGAGCCTACGAGCAGTACTTC
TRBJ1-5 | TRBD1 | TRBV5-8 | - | CASSLSRGRQPQHF | TGTGCCAGCAGCTTGTCCAGGGGGCGTCAGCCCCAGCATTTT
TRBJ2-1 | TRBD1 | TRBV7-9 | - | CASTKTGDSYNEQFF | TGTGCCAGCACGAAGACAGGGGACTCCTACAATGAGCAGTTCTTC
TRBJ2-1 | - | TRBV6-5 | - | CASSLVWYNEQFF | TGTGCCAGCAGTTTAGTATGGTACAATGAGCAGTTCTTC
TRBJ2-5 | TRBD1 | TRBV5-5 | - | CASSSGTAKETQYF | TGTGCCAGCAGCTCCGGGACAGCCAAAGAGACCCAGTACTTC
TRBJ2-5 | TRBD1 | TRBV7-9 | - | CASSLGQGVQETQYF | TGTGCCAGCAGCTTGGGACAGGGGGTTCAAGAGACCCAGTACTTC
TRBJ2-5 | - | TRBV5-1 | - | CASSPGYYPEETQYF | TGCGCCAGCAGCCCTGGGTACTATCCAGAAGAGACCCAGTACTTC
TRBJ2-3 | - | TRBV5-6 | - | CASSLEQGKDTQYF | TGTGCCAGCAGCTTAGAACAGGGAAAAGATACGCAGTATTTT
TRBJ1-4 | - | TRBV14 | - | CASSQTALNEKLFF | TGTGCCAGCAGCCAAACAGCACTTAATGAAAAACTGTTTTTT
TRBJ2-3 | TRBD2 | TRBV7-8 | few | CASSLWRGGHTDTQYF | TGTGCCAGCAGCTTGTGGCGGGGGGGACACACAGATACGCAGTATTTT